This entry lists 6 T cell receptor beta chains sequenced from one sample in a study of CD8+ T cells in alopecia areata. Sequencing templates came from extracted RNA that was reverse transcribed into cDNA. Using immunoSEQ multiplex PCR, the repertoire was profiled, and TCRdb retains in-frame clones only, with some absent. The sample contains over 95,000 clones, 41% of which appear only once. Sequencing was performed on CD4+ T cells sorted from blood. The receptors originated from a human donor with alopecia areata.

This clone was seen more than once but under ten times. V is TRBV4-1 and J is TRBJ2-1, with D uncertain. CDR3 length: 15 residues. The germline V gene has CDR1 MGHRA and CDR2 YSYEKL. Trimming stripped 1 base from V and 0 bases from J, with 7 bases between. For the CDR3, the DNA is TGCGCCAGCAGCCAAGGGGCGAGCTCCTACAATGAGCAGTTCTTC. Translation gives CASSQGASSYNEQFF.

This clone has just a few counts. The chain joins TRBV30 to TRBJ2-7; TRBD1 might be the D (5 bases). CDR3 size: 14 residues. The germline CDR1 and CDR2 sequences are GTSNPN and SVGIG (reference sequence). Trimming stripped 3 bases from V and 0 bases from J, with 12 bases between. CDR3 in amino acids: CAWRERGLSYEQYF. In DNA form, the CDR3 reads TGTGCCTGGAGGGAAAGGGGTCTCTCCTACGAGCAGTACTTC.

The gene calls are TRBV30 and TRBJ2-3; D gene uncertain. The length of the CDR3 is 11 residues. Trimming stripped 1 base from V and 4 bases from J, with 3 bases between. Looked up from germline, CDR1 is GTSNPN and CDR2 is SVGIG (reference sequence). The CDR3 loop reads CAWSGSDTQYF. CDR3 bases: TGTGCCTGGAGTGGTTCAGATACGCAGTATTTT.

The J gene is TRBJ1-3, the V gene TRBV29-1; 8 bases line up with TRBD1. Trimming cost V 5 bases and J 3 bases; bases outside gene matches: 21. The CDR3 contains 19 residues. Germline V gene data show CDR1 as SQVTM and CDR2 as ANQGSEA. CDR3 amino acids: CSVNLSAPGQVVFGNTIYF. The DNA of the CDR3 is TGCAGCGTTAACCTTTCGGCACCGGGACAGGTTGTATTTGGAAACACCATATATTTT.

This clone was picked up a small number of times. The rearrangement links TRBV29-1 to TRBJ2-2, with TRBD2 matching 12 bases. CDR1 is SQVTM and CDR2 is ANQGSEA in the germline V gene. This CDR3 contains 15 residues. J was trimmed by 6 bases and V by 7 bases; bases with no gene match: 9. Here the CDR3 DNA reads TGCAGCGGAAGACTAGCGGGGGCTGGGCCCGGGGAGCTGTTTTTT. This sequence encodes CSGRLAGAGPGELFF.

The chain joins TRBV4-1 to TRBJ2-7; D may be TRBD1 (7 bases). The CDR3 is 17 residues long. The V end was cut by 1 base, the J end by 3 bases, with 19 bases between. Germline CDR1 reads MGHRA; CDR2 reads YSYEKL. CDR3 in amino acids: CASSQGRDTGVVYEQYF. DNA for the CDR3: TGCGCCAGCAGCCAAGGGAGGGATACAGGGGTCGTCTACGAGCAGTACTTC.